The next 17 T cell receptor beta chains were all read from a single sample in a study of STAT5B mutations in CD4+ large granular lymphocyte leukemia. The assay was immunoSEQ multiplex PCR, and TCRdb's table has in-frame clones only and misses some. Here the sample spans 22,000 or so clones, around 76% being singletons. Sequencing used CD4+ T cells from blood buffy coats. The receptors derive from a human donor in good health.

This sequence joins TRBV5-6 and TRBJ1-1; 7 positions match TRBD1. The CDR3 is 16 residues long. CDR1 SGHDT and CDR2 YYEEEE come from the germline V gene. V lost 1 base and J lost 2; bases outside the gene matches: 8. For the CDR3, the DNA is TGTGCCAGCAGCTTGTTACAGGGGCGCATCAACACTGAAGCTTTCTTT. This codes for CASSLLQGRINTEAFF.

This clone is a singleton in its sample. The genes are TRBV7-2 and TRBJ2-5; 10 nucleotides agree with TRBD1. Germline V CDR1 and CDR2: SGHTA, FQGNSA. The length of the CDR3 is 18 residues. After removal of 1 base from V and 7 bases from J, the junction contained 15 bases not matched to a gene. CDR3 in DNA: TGTGCCAGCAGCTTAGTAGGCGGACAGGGGGACCGTAGGGGGACCCAGTACTTC. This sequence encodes CASSLVGGQGDRRGTQYF.

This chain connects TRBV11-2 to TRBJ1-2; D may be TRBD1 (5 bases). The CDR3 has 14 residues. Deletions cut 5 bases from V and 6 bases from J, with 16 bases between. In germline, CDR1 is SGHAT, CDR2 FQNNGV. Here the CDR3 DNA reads TGTGCCAGCAGCCCACTGTGGGGGGGAAATGGCTACACCTTC. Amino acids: CASSPLWGGNGYTF.

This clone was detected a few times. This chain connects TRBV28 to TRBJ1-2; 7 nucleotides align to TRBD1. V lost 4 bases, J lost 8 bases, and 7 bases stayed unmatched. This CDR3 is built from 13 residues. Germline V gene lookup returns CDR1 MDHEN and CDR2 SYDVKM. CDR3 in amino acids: CASSSTGAKGYTF. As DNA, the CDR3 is TGTGCCAGCAGTTCAACAGGGGCTAAAGGCTACACCTTC.

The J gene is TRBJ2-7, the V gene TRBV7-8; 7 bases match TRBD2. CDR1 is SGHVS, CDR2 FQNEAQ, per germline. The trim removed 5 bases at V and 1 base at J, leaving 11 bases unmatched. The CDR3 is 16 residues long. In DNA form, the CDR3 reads TGTGCCAGCAGCCCTCAAGCGGGACCGTTTTCCTACGAGCAGTACTTC. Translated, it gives CASSPQAGPFSYEQYF.

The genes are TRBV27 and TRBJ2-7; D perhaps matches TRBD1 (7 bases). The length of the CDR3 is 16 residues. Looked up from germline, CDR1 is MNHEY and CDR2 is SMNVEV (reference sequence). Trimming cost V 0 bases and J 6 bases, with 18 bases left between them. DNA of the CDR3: TGTGCCAGCAGTTTATCGGGTGGAGGGGGCTTTTCCGAGCAGTACTTC. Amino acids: CASSLSGGGGFSEQYF.

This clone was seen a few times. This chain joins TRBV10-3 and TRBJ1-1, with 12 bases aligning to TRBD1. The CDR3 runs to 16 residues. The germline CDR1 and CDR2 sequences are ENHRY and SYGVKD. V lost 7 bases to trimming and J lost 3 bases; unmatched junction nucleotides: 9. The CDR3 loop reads CAITHPGTGGHTEAFF. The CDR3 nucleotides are TGTGCCATCACCCATCCCGGGACAGGGGGCCACACTGAAGCTTTCTTT.

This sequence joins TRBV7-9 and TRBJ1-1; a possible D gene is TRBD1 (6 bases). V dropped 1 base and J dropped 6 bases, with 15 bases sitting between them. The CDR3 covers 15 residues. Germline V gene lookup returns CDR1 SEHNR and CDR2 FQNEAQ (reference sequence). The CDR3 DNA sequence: TGTGCCAGCAGCTTAGGAAGCGGGGGCAACCCTGAAGCTTTCTTT. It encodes CASSLGSGGNPEAFF.

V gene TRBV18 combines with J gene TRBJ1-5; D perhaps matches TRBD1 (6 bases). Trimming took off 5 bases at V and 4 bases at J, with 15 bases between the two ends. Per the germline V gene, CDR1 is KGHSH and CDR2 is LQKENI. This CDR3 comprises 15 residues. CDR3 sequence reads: CASSSIQGGNQPQHF. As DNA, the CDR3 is TGTGCCAGCTCAAGTATACAGGGAGGGAATCAGCCCCAGCATTTT.

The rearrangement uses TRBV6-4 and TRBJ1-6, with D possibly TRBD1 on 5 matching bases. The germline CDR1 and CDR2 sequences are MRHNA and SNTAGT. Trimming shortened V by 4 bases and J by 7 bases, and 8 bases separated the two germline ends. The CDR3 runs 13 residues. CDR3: CASSGGLNSPLHF. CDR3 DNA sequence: TGTGCCAGCAGTGGGGGGTTAAATTCACCCCTCCACTTT.

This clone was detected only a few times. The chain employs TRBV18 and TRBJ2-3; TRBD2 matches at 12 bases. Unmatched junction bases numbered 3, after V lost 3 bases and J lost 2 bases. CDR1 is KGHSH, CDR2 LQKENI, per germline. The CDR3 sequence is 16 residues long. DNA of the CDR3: TGTGCCAGCTCACCCCTAGCGGGAGGGAACACAGATACGCAGTATTTT. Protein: CASSPLAGGNTDTQYF.

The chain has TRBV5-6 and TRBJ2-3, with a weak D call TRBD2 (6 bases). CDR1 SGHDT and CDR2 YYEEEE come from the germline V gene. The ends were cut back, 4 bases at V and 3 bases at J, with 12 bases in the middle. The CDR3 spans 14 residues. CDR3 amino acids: CASSDGSGTDTQYF. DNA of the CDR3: TGTGCCAGCAGCGACGGAAGCGGGACAGATACGCAGTATTTT.

CDR3 region: CASSLRDGSSGNTIYF. In nucleotides, the CDR3 is TGTGCCAGCAGCCTCAGGGACGGTTCCTCTGGAAACACCATATATTTT. The rearrangement joins TRBV13 to TRBJ1-3; TRBD1 might be the D (5 bases). The germline gives CDR1 PRHDT, CDR2 FYEKMQ (reference sequence). V lost 5 bases to trimming and J lost 0 bases, with 14 bases between them. The CDR3 covers 16 residues.

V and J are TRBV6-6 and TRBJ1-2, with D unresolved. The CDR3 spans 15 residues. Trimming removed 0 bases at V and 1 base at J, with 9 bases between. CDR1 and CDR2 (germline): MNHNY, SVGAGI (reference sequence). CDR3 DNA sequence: TGTGCCAGCAGTTACTCTTCGTTGGTTAACTATGGCTACACCTTC. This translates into CASSYSSLVNYGYTF.

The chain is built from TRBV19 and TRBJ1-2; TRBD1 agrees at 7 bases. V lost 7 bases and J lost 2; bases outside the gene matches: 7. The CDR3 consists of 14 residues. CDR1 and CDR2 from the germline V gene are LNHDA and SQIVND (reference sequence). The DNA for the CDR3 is TGTGCCAGTACCAGGGGACAGAGCAACTATGGCTACACCTTC. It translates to CASTRGQSNYGYTF.

This CDR3 reads CASSGSGRAGEQFF. For the CDR3, the DNA is TGTGCCAGCAGCGGAAGCGGGAGGGCCGGTGAGCAGTTCTTC. The genes are TRBV7-8 and TRBJ2-1; the match to TRBD2 covers 10 bases. J lost 9 bases, V lost 5 bases, and 7 bases had no gene match. The CDR3 is 14 residues long. CDR1 and CDR2 (germline): SGHVS, FQNEAQ.

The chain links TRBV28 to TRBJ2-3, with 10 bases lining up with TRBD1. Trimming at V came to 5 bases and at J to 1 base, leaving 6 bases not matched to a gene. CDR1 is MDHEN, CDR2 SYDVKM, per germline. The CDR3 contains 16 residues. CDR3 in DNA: TGTGCCAGCAGTCCTTCCGGGACAGGGGGCACAGATACGCAGTATTTT. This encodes CASSPSGTGGTDTQYF.